This T cell receptor beta chain emerged from a study of shared clonotypes between healthy human individuals. Study outcomes and limitations: Naive subsets generally exceeded memory subsets in estimated richness.

Germline V gene data show CDR1 as PRHDT and CDR2 as FYEKMQ (reference sequence). Unmatched junction bases numbered 8, after V lost 4 bases and J lost 5 bases. The CDR3 spans 14 residues. It was across several immunoSEQ plates that each subset's genomic DNA was evenly split. Only in-frame clones appear in the TCRdb table, and some are missing; sequencing was by immunoSEQ multiplex PCR. This table has about 1,800,000 clones, approximately 94% appearing once. Terminally differentiated effector memory CD45RA+ cells were excluded from the naive CD8 cells, which were CD45RO-negative and positively selected for CCR7. Turning to this clone: Its antigen is not identified.

The rearrangement uses TRBV13 and TRBJ2-7; 7 nucleotides align to TRBD1. The source is a man aged 18 to 30 in good health. The specimen sequenced was naive CD8+ T cells sorted from blood. The CDR3 DNA sequence: TGTGCCAGCAGCTCCTCGACAGGGTCCCACGAGCAGTACTTC. Its translation: CASSSSTGSHEQYF.